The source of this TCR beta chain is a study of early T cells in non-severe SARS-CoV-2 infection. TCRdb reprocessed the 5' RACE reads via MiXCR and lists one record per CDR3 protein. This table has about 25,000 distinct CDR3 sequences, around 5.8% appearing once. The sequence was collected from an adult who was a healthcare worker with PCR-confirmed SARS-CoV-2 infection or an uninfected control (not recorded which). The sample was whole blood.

CDR3 in amino acids: CSVRRGYYEQYF. CDR3 nucleotides: TGCAGCGTGCGGCGCGGTTACTACGAGCAGTACTTC. V usage is TRBV29-1 and J usage is TRBJ2-7; unclear D gene. V was cut by 6 bases and J by 3 bases, with 12 bases left in between. The CDR3 is made up of 12 amino acids. Germline CDR1 SQVTM, CDR2 ANQGSEA.